The source of this T cell receptor (beta chain) is a study of blood T cell repertoires in COVID-19. On the study more broadly: Samples of COVID-19 (acute and convalescent) were obtained from the United States, Italy and Spain.

This CDR3 contains 16 residues. The V segment lost 5 bases and the J segment 4 bases; nucleotides outside the gene matches: 11. Looked up from germline, CDR1 is MNHEY and CDR2 is SMNVEV (reference sequence). Some clones are missing from TCRdb's copy, which holds only in-frame ones; the method was immunoSEQ multiplex PCR. In the table there are about 180,000 clones, roughly 85% of which are singletons. The J gene is TRBJ2-3, the V gene TRBV27; the match to TRBD1 covers 8 bases. The TCR was taken from a human donor with active or convalescent COVID-19. The donor label of this sample is uncertain. Sequenced: peripheral blood. In nucleotides, the CDR3 is TGTGCCAGCAGTCCCGGACAGGGATATCCATCAGATACGCAGTATTTT. Encoded protein: CASSPGQGYPSDTQYF.